The 20 T cell receptor beta chains in this list originate from one sample, sequenced in a study of shared clonotypes between healthy human individuals. Clones were sequenced by immunoSEQ multiplex PCR, and TCRdb holds only the in-frame ones, with some missing. The sample records some 2,000,000 clones, under 97% being singletons. What was sequenced was naive CD4+ T cells sorted from blood. The subset was: CD45RA+ positively selected. The source of these receptors is a man aged 18 to 30 in good health.

This chain joins TRBV10-3 and TRBJ2-3; 9 bases are a match to TRBD2. This CDR3 region has 16 residues. Germline CDR1 reads ENHRY; CDR2 reads SYGVKD. J was trimmed by 3 bases and V by 7 bases; bases with no gene match: 11. CDR3 region: CAIKGTSSWATDTQYF. CDR3 DNA: TGTGCCATCAAAGGGACTAGCTCGTGGGCGACAGATACGCAGTATTTT.

The chain employs TRBV15 and TRBJ2-5, with TRBD1 matching 7 bases. CDR3 length equals 15 residues. Germline V gene lookup returns CDR1 LNHNV and CDR2 YYDKDF (reference sequence). Trimming cost V 0 bases and J 4 bases; bases outside gene matches: 5. The CDR3 reads CATSREGTDRETQYF. In DNA, the CDR3 is TGTGCCACCAGCAGAGAAGGGACAGACAGAGAGACCCAGTACTTC.

The chain is built from TRBV2 and TRBJ1-5; tentative D call: TRBD1 (6 bases). Per germline, CDR1 SNHLY and CDR2 FYNNEI. CDR3 length: 15 amino acids. Trimming removed 4 bases at V and 0 bases at J, with 10 bases between. The CDR3 reads CASSGQVPSNQPQHF. CDR3 bases: TGTGCCAGCAGTGGACAGGTTCCTAGCAATCAGCCCCAGCATTTT.

The V call is TRBV10-3, the J call TRBJ2-5, with D perhaps matching TRBD1 (6 bases). V gave up 0 bases and J gave up 1 base, with 12 bases separating them. The CDR3 runs to 16 residues. Germline CDR1 reads ENHRY; CDR2 reads SYGVKD. CDR3 DNA: TGTGCCATCAGTGAGTCATGGGAAGGGGGCCAAGAGACCCAGTACTTC. Amino acid sequence: CAISESWEGGQETQYF.

The chain has TRBV6-6 and TRBJ2-5; the D is unclear. Looked up from germline, CDR1 is MNHNY and CDR2 is SVGAGI (reference sequence). This CDR3 has 15 amino acids. Trimming pared 5 bases from V and 4 bases from J, leaving 17 bases between. The CDR3 reads CASSNVGLAVETQYF. The CDR3 DNA reads as TGTGCCAGCAGTAACGTGGGTCTGGCAGTAGAGACCCAGTACTTC.

The chain links TRBV7-3 to TRBJ2-6; D is possibly TRBD1 (5 bases). CDR3 size: 15 residues. V dropped 3 bases and J dropped 2 bases, with 8 bases sitting between them. CDR1 and CDR2 (germline): SGHTA, FQGTGA. The DNA for the CDR3 is TGTGCCAGCAGCTTGCAGGGTCCTGGGGCCAACGTCCTGACTTTC. It translates to CASSLQGPGANVLTF. Full variable domain (rest looked up from reference TRBV7-3 and TRBJ2-6): GAGVSQTPSNKVTEKGKYVELRCDPISGHTALYWYRQSLGQGPEFLIYFQGTGAADDSGLPNDRFFAVRPEGSVSTLKIQRTERGDSAVYLCASSLQGPGANVLTFGAGSRLTVL.

The genes are TRBV10-1 and TRBJ1-5; D call uncertain. This CDR3 comprises 13 residues. CDR1 and CDR2 (germline): WNHNN, SYGVQD (reference sequence). The V and J ends lost 10 bases and 3 bases respectively, with 13 bases between them. The CDR3 sequence: CANLGKVNQPQHF. The CDR3 DNA is TGCGCCAACTTAGGAAAAGTCAATCAGCCCCAGCATTTT.

This clone was seen only once. V is TRBV14 and J is TRBJ2-2, with D unclear. The V and J ends lost 2 bases and 2 bases respectively, with 9 bases between them. The CDR3 consists of 15 residues. The V gene's germline CDR1 is SGHDN and CDR2 FVKESK. CDR3: CASSQSRINTGELFF. DNA for the CDR3: TGTGCCAGCAGCCAAAGTCGAATTAACACCGGGGAGCTGTTTTTT. Full variable domain (remainder filled in from reference TRBV14 and TRBJ2-2): EAGVTQFPSHSVIEKGQTVTLRCDPISGHDNLYWYRRVMGKEIKFLLHFVKESKQDESGMPNNRFLAERTGGTYSTLKVQPAELEDSGVYFCASSQSRINTGELFFGEGSRLTVL.

The sample holds one count of this clone. In DNA, the CDR3 is TGTGCCAGCTCACCGATAGCTAGCCCCACAGATACGCAGTATTTT. The encoded protein is CASSPIASPTDTQYF. The rearrangement joins TRBV18 to TRBJ2-3, with D possibly TRBD2 on 5 matching bases. Germline V gene lookup returns CDR1 KGHSH and CDR2 LQKENI. With 3 bases removed from V and 2 bases from J, the gap between germline ends came to 12 bases. The CDR3 loop spans 15 amino acids.

The chain carries TRBV7-8 and TRBJ1-1; D remains unclear. Germline-derived CDR1 and CDR2 are SGHVS and FQNEAQ. The V gene lost 5 bases and the J gene lost 6 bases, with 7 bases spanning the gap. CDR3 length: 11 amino acids. Here the CDR3 reads CASSLRSEAFF. The CDR3 nucleotides are TGTGCCAGCAGCCTAAGATCTGAAGCTTTCTTT.

The chain employs TRBV4-1 and TRBJ2-7; 9 nucleotides agree with TRBD1. The CDR3 is 15 amino acids. Germline CDR1 reads MGHRA; CDR2 reads YSYEKL. J gave up 3 bases and V 1 base, and 4 bases lay outside the gene matches. The CDR3 is CASSQVRQGVYEQYF. CDR3 DNA sequence: TGCGCCAGCAGCCAAGTACGACAGGGGGTCTACGAGCAGTACTTC.

This sequence joins TRBV7-9 and TRBJ1-1; D gene unclear. V gave up 5 bases and J gave up 4 bases, with 17 bases separating them. CDR1 SEHNR and CDR2 FQNEAQ come from the germline V gene (reference sequence). This CDR3 has 15 residues. CDR3 nucleotide sequence: TGTGCCAGCAGCCCTGGTTCGGGGATTATCACTGAAGCTTTCTTT. This codes for CASSPGSGIITEAFF.

This clone was seen once. This chain joins TRBV4-3 and TRBJ2-1; 11 nucleotides agree with TRBD2. Germline V lookup: CDR1 LGHNA, CDR2 YSLEER. This CDR3 is 14 amino acids long. V gave up 4 bases and J gave up 6 bases; unmatched junction bases: 2. CDR3 sequence reads: CASSPGLAVNEQFF. The CDR3 region has the DNA TGCGCCAGCAGCCCGGGACTAGCGGTCAATGAGCAGTTCTTC.

The chain recombines TRBV9 with TRBJ1-6; maybe TRBD1 (6 bases). CDR1 and CDR2 from the germline V gene are SGDLS and YYNGEE. Trimming took 3 bases from V and 2 from J, leaving 15 bases between them. There are 17 residues in the CDR3. The CDR3 region has the DNA TGTGCCAGCAGCGATAAACAGGGTTTCACCTATAATTCACCCCTCCACTTT. Translated: CASSDKQGFTYNSPLHF.

Here the CDR3 DNA reads TGTGCCAGCAGAAGTGGACAGGGTAGCTATGGCTACACCTTC. Translation: CASRSGQGSYGYTF. V gene TRBV28 combines with J gene TRBJ1-2; TRBD1 aligns across 8 bases. Trimming removed 6 bases from V and 4 bases from J; junction bases left unmatched: 7. This CDR3 spans 14 amino acids. Germline CDR1 MDHEN, CDR2 SYDVKM.

The V call is TRBV7-2, the J call TRBJ1-1; D unresolved. With 5 bases removed from V and 5 bases from J, the gap between germline ends came to 15 bases. Germline-derived CDR1 and CDR2 are SGHTA and FQGNSA. CDR3 length equals 14 residues. The CDR3 nucleotides are TGTGCCAGCAGCCACCGACCCGCGAAAACTGAAGCTTTCTTT. This sequence encodes CASSHRPAKTEAFF.

V and J are TRBV2 and TRBJ1-6; a weak D match, TRBD1 (5 bases). Germline loops: CDR1 SNHLY, CDR2 FYNNEI. Trimming removed 6 bases from V and 5 bases from J, with 14 bases in between. The CDR3 runs to 15 residues. The CDR3 protein is CASSDRQLNNSPLHF. DNA for the CDR3: TGTGCCAGCAGCGACCGACAGTTAAATAATTCACCCCTCCACTTT.

The gene calls are TRBV10-2 and TRBJ2-7; 8 positions match TRBD1. The CDR3 covers 16 residues. Looked up from germline, CDR1 is WSHSY and CDR2 is SAAADI. The trim removed 3 bases at V and 2 bases at J, leaving 9 bases unmatched. The CDR3 region is CASSDPVGDRPYEQYF. The CDR3 bases are TGCGCCAGCAGTGACCCGGTAGGGGACAGGCCCTACGAGCAGTACTTC.

To note about this clone: At the DNA level, this CDR3 is encoded by other sequences in the same sample as well. This chain links TRBV28 with TRBJ1-5; a weak D match, TRBD1 (5 bases). The length of the CDR3 is 12 residues. CDR1 is MDHEN and CDR2 is SYDVKM in the germline V gene. V was pared by 6 bases and J by 6 bases, with 9 bases between. CDR3 region: CASSPGGQPQHF. In DNA form, the CDR3 reads TGTGCCAGCAGCCCCGGGGGTCAGCCCCAGCATTTT.

The V call is TRBV6-5, the J call TRBJ2-1; TRBD1 is a possible D gene (6 bases). Between the trimmed V and J ends, which lost 6 bases and 7 bases, there was a span of 19 bases. CDR1 is MNHEY, CDR2 SVGAGI, per germline. The CDR3 totals 15 residues. The CDR3 loop reads CASSPSRDIMNEQFF. The CDR3 DNA reads as TGTGCCAGCAGCCCCTCCAGGGACATTATGAATGAGCAGTTCTTC.